This T cell receptor (beta chain) was sequenced in a study of blood T cell repertoires in COVID-19. Study-wide context: Samples came from the United States, Italy and Spain, spanning acute and convalescent COVID-19. In each case, the material was cDNA or gDNA derived from T cells, B-cell-depleted T cells, or PBMCs.

In the original analysis: From reference gene primer amplification, estimates of nucleated cell counts were derived. Assay: immunoSEQ multiplex PCR; the TCRdb copy retains only in-frame clones and omits some. V and J calls and clone size are those listed in that table; D and trimming were worked out from the DNA. The table shows fewer than 250,000 clones, with 80% to 90% occurring only once. Germline values: CDR1 SEHNR, CDR2 FQNEAQ (reference sequence). V was clipped by 5 bases and J by 7 bases, with 15 bases between them. CDR3 length equals 14 residues. Sequencing was performed on peripheral blood. V gene TRBV7-9 combines with J gene TRBJ1-5, with D perhaps TRBD1 (6 bases). The sequence derives from a woman in her seventies with active or convalescent COVID-19. CDR3 amino acids: CASSPTGISQPQHF. CDR3 nucleotides: TGTGCCAGCAGCCCCACAGGGATTTCGCAGCCCCAGCATTTT.